The TCR beta chain under discussion was sequenced for a study of identical twins. The study, taken as a whole, reports: Cord blood's abundant beta clonotypes had fewer insertions, unlike memory repertoires.

The germline gives CDR1 SGHVS, CDR2 FQNEAQ. V gave up 10 bases and J gave up 0 bases, with 20 bases separating them. CDR3 length equals 16 residues. Regarding this clonotype: Its antigen is unidentified.

TCRdb re-derived calls from the 5' RACE reads in MiXCR, one entry per CDR3 protein. The table includes approximately 190,000 distinct CDR3 sequences, roughly 15% detected once. The sample was also linked to a second study, of T cells expressing NK-cell markers. That source notes: Serological testing identified seven of the eight sequenced donors as HCMV-seropositive and one as seronegative. Several of the experiments relied on an anti-gamma-delta TCR antibody so that only alpha-beta TCR T cells were sorted. Certain NKG2C+ T cell clones were expanded, and their HCMV specificity remained unclear.

Sequences were obtained from CD8+ T cells sorted from blood. The chain uses TRBV7-8 and TRBJ2-3; possible D gene TRBD1, 6 bases. The TCR was taken from a woman between 18 and 29 years old in good health. The CDR3 region is CANSQGQGISTDTQYF. CDR3 nucleotide sequence: TGTGCCAACTCCCAGGGGCAGGGTATTAGCACAGATACGCAGTATTTT.